A single sample gave rise to the 30 T cell receptor beta chains below, sequenced in a study of post-analysis software for immune sequencing data. Whole-study results and caveats: Comparison of patients with controls showed four or five TRBV segments more frequent in patients, TRBV5-6, TRBV5-1 and TRBV20-1 among them.

What these receptors recognize is not known. The TCR beta cDNA libraries carried unique molecular identifiers. MiXCR, run by TCRdb on the PCR reads, gives a single entry per CDR3 protein. This sample has about 820,000 distinct CDR3 sequences, with roughly 50% found just once. Sample: blood. The receptors stem from a girl aged 5 to 17 with multiple sclerosis.

On this clonotype itself: One junction end does not reproduce the germline sequence, and a read error may be involved. The V and J genes are TRBV24-1 and TRBJ2-5, with TRBD1 as a possible D gene (6 bases). Looked up from germline, CDR1 is KGHDR and CDR2 is SFDVKD. CDR3 length: 14 amino acids. CDR3 sequence: CATSGTAMQETQDF. CDR3 sequence (DNA): TGTGCCACCAGTGGGACAGCAATGCAAGAGACCCAGGACTTC.

V and J are TRBV18 and TRBJ1-1; 11 nucleotides align to TRBD1. V shed 3 bases, J shed 4 bases, and the junction held 10 bases outside the gene matches. This CDR3 has 17 amino acids. Germline V CDR1 and CDR2: KGHSH, LQKENI. The CDR3 sequence is CASSPARTGGWGTEAFF. The DNA of the CDR3 is TGTGCCAGCTCACCGGCTCGGACAGGGGGCTGGGGCACTGAAGCTTTCTTT.

The chain links TRBV5-5 to TRBJ2-6, with D unresolved. Germline V lookup: CDR1 SGHKS, CDR2 YYEKEE (reference sequence). The CDR3 has 16 amino acids. Trimming left V 4 bases short and J 0 bases short, with 11 bases between. CDR3 residues: CASSQTRYSGANVLTF. The CDR3 nucleotides are TGTGCCAGCAGCCAGACACGCTACTCTGGGGCCAACGTCCTGACTTTC.

The V call is TRBV28, the J call TRBJ2-7, with D possibly being TRBD2 (5 bases). The CDR3 contains 15 residues. The V end was cut by 6 bases, the J end by 2 bases, with 17 bases between. Germline-derived CDR1 and CDR2 are MDHEN and SYDVKM. The CDR3 spells CASRDGVGQTYEQYF. In DNA form, the CDR3 reads TGTGCCAGCAGGGACGGGGTAGGGCAAACCTACGAGCAGTACTTC.

V gene TRBV12-3 or TRBV12-4 combines with J gene TRBJ2-2, with a possible D match to TRBD1 (7 bases). V was pared by 3 bases and J by 4 bases, with 18 bases between. This CDR3 spans 17 amino acids. CDR3 sequence (DNA): TGTGCCAGCAGTTTCACAGCAGGGGGGCTGGTCACCGGGGAGCTGTTTTTT. Translated, it gives CASSFTAGGLVTGELFF.

V gene TRBV29-1 combines with J gene TRBJ2-4; D perhaps matches TRBD1 (6 bases). The DNA end is a closer match to TRBJ2-7, so the J assignment may be wrong. Germline CDR1 and CDR2: SQVTM and ANQGSEA. CDR3 length: 14 amino acids. CDR3 amino acids: CSTGRAGASYEQYF. CDR3 coding DNA: TGCAGCACTGGCAGGGCAGGGGCCTCCTACGAGCAGTACTTC.

This sequence joins TRBV6-5 and TRBJ1-6; D remains unclear. Germline V gene lookup returns CDR1 MNHEY and CDR2 SVGAGI. The CDR3 length is 13 residues. Trimming removed 11 bases from V and 7 bases from J, with 15 bases in between. CDR3 protein: CAGNGRRNSPLHF. The CDR3 DNA sequence: TGTGCCGGCAATGGCCGGAGAAATTCACCCCTCCACTTT.

This clonotype was counted a few times. The chain has TRBV5-1 and TRBJ2-1; D remains unclear. This CDR3 comprises 15 residues. CDR1 SGHRS and CDR2 YFSETQ come from the germline V gene. Deletions cut 0 bases from V and 4 bases from J, with 11 bases between. CDR3 DNA sequence: TGCGCCAGCAGCTTGGTACAGCAAGCTTACAATGAGCAGTTCTTC. Its protein is CASSLVQQAYNEQFF.

This clonotype came up a few times. CDR3 in amino acids: CASSLGGTKDEQYF. CDR3 sequence (DNA): TGCGCCAGCAGCTTGGGGGGGACCAAGGACGAGCAGTACTTC. This chain uses TRBV5-1 with TRBJ2-7, with D tentatively TRBD1 or TRBD2 (5 bases each). Between the trimmed V and J ends, which lost 0 bases and 5 bases, there was a span of 12 bases. The germline CDR1 and CDR2 sequences are SGHRS and YFSETQ. The CDR3 totals 14 residues.

This chain joins TRBV10-3 and TRBJ2-1; 8 bases are a match to TRBD2. CDR3 length: 13 amino acids. Germline V gives CDR1 ENHRY, CDR2 SYGVKD. V dropped 0 bases and J dropped 14; count of bases not matched to a gene: 6. The CDR3 sequence: CAISESDRGGKFF. The DNA of the CDR3 is TGTGCCATCAGTGAGTCTGATCGGGGGGGCAAGTTCTTC.

The chain links TRBV4-2 to TRBJ2-3, with TRBD2 as a possible D gene (6 bases). From germline, CDR1 is LGHNA and CDR2 YNFKEQ. V was trimmed by 0 bases and J by 1 base, leaving 8 bases between them. The CDR3 is 15 amino acids. CDR3 amino acids: CASSQELAGTDTQYF. As DNA, the CDR3 is TGTGCCAGCAGCCAAGAGTTAGCGGGCACAGATACGCAGTATTTT.

The rearrangement links TRBV4-1 to TRBJ2-4; D could derive from TRBD1 or TRBD2 (5 bases each). CDR1 is MGHRA, CDR2 YSYEKL, per germline. Trimming shortened V by 1 base and J by 1 base, and 8 bases separated the two germline ends. The CDR3 is made up of 15 amino acids. The CDR3, as DNA: TGCGCCAGCAGCCAAGGATGGGGGGCCAAAAACATTCAGTACTTC. Translating gives CASSQGWGAKNIQYF.

The rearrangement joins TRBV5-1 to TRBJ2-3; a weak D match, TRBD1 (5 bases). With 4 bases removed from V and 6 bases from J, the gap between germline ends came to 15 bases. CDR1 and CDR2 from the germline V gene are SGHRS and YFSETQ. The CDR3 consists of 14 residues. The CDR3 nucleotides are TGCGCCAGCAGCAAGCAGGGCCTAGGCGATACGCAGTATTTT. Its protein product is CASSKQGLGDTQYF.

J is TRBJ2-7 and V is TRBV20-1; the D is unclear. CDR3 size: 13 residues. Germline V gives CDR1 DFQATT, CDR2 SNEGSKA (reference sequence). V lost 5 bases to trimming and J lost 1 base, with 12 bases between them. The CDR3 bases are TGCAGTGCTCCTCCCGTGGGTTCCTACGAGCAGTACTTC. Encoded protein: CSAPPVGSYEQYF.

This sequence joins TRBV20-1 and TRBJ2-4; D remains unclear. This CDR3 is 12 amino acids long. CDR1 is DFQATT and CDR2 is SNEGSKA in the germline V gene (reference sequence). Trimming cost V 6 bases and J 5 bases, with 11 bases left between them. This chain's CDR3 is CSAPSDENIQYF. The CDR3 nucleotides read TGCAGTGCCCCATCGGACGAAAACATTCAGTACTTC.

The chain combines TRBV20-1 with TRBJ2-7; unclear D gene. In germline, CDR1 is DFQATT, CDR2 SNEGSKA (reference sequence). Trimming took 4 bases from V and 2 from J, leaving 6 bases between them. CDR3 length: 11 amino acids. The CDR3: CSATHTYEQYF. The CDR3 DNA reads TGCAGTGCTACCCATACCTACGAGCAGTACTTC.

The chain has TRBV12-3 or TRBV12-4 and TRBJ2-5; D is possibly TRBD1 (6 bases). The ends were cut back, 6 bases at V and 8 bases at J, with 19 bases in the middle. This CDR3 spans 14 amino acids. Here the CDR3 reads CASSPQVRQETQYF. The CDR3 region has the DNA TGTGCCAGCAGCCCCCAGGTTCGACAGGAAACCCAGTACTTC.

This chain links TRBV9 with TRBJ2-1; tentatively, D is TRBD1 (7 bases). With 3 bases removed from V and 10 bases from J, the gap between germline ends came to 17 bases. This CDR3 region has 14 residues. Looked up from germline, CDR1 is SGDLS and CDR2 is YYNGEE. The CDR3 protein is CASSAGEGGREQFF. The DNA of the CDR3 is TGTGCCAGCAGCGCGGGGGAAGGGGGCAGGGAGCAGTTCTTC.

The chain has TRBV6-1 and TRBJ1-5; 8 bases are a match to TRBD1. The CDR3 consists of 15 residues. Per germline, CDR1 MNHNS and CDR2 SASEGT. The V segment lost 6 bases and the J segment 3 bases; nucleotides outside the gene matches: 7. The CDR3 protein is CASSSLTGVNQPQHF. CDR3 in DNA: TGTGCCAGCAGCTCCTTGACAGGGGTCAATCAGCCCCAGCATTTT.

This chain links TRBV29-1 with TRBJ2-7; TRBD2 might be the D (5 bases). The CDR3 loop spans 11 amino acids. With 6 bases removed from V and 4 bases from J, the gap between germline ends came to 10 bases. Germline V gene lookup returns CDR1 SQVTM and CDR2 ANQGSEA. DNA of the CDR3: TGCAGCGTCCCTGAGGGTTACGAGCAGTACTTC. As protein: CSVPEGYEQYF.

This clonotype was observed a handful of times. The genes are TRBV20-1 and TRBJ2-7, with 12 bases aligning to TRBD2. In germline, CDR1 is DFQATT, CDR2 SNEGSKA (reference sequence). The CDR3 length is 17 residues. V dropped 5 bases and J dropped 3; count of bases not matched to a gene: 14. The CDR3 DNA reads as TGCAGTGCTTCTAGCGGGAGGGGCGCGAGTTTTGTCTACGAGCAGTACTTC. Translating gives CSASSGRGASFVYEQYF.

The chain's CDR3 is CASSLGLAGGMDTQYF. The CDR3 DNA reads as TGTGCCAGCAGCCTAGGACTAGCGGGAGGGATGGATACGCAGTATTTT. The chain has TRBV7-3 and TRBJ2-3; TRBD2 matches at 15 bases. This CDR3 is 16 amino acids long. The germline gives CDR1 SGHTA, CDR2 FQGTGA. Germline trimming cut 5 bases from V and 6 bases from J; bases unmatched to any gene: 6.

This rearrangement joins TRBV15 to TRBJ1-1; D might be TRBD1 (5 bases). The CDR3 runs 15 residues. V lost 5 bases to trimming and J lost 5 bases, with 18 bases between them. Germline values: CDR1 LNHNV, CDR2 YYDKDF (reference sequence). The CDR3: CATSPRGGASTEAFF. CDR3 in DNA: TGTGCCACCAGCCCCCGCGGAGGGGCTTCGACTGAAGCTTTCTTT.

This clonotype has only a few counts. The rearrangement uses TRBV6-2 or TRBV6-3 and TRBJ1-6, with D hard to call. The V gene's germline CDR1 is MNHEY and CDR2 SVGEGT. The CDR3 extends over 19 amino acids. Trimming cost V 6 bases and J 8 bases, with 29 bases left between them. The CDR3 DNA reads TGTGCCAGCAGCTTATCGTCCGCAGAGGATATTATTTTGGATTCACCCCTCCACTTT. This encodes CASSLSSAEDIILDSPLHF.

The rearrangement uses TRBV6-1 and TRBJ2-1; 9 bases match TRBD2. Germline trimming cut 5 bases from V and 4 bases from J; bases unmatched to any gene: 12. CDR3 length: 17 residues. CDR1 and CDR2 (germline): MNHNS, SASEGT. CDR3 bases: TGTGCCAGCAGTCCCTCAATAGCGGGAGTATCATACAATGAGCAGTTCTTC. Protein: CASSPSIAGVSYNEQFF.

The chain links TRBV3-1 to TRBJ2-5, with 7 bases fitting TRBD2. J was trimmed by 1 base and V by 4 bases; bases with no gene match: 6. Germline-derived CDR1 and CDR2 are LGHDT and YNNKEL (reference sequence). The CDR3 length is 15 residues. CDR3 DNA sequence: TGTGCCAGCAGCCCAGGCGGGGGACTCCAAGAGACCCAGTACTTC. Its protein is CASSPGGGLQETQYF.

This clonotype was seen only a few times. The genes are TRBV7-2 and TRBJ2-7; maybe TRBD1 (5 bases). The germline V and J ends were trimmed by 5 bases and 4 bases, with 27 bases remaining between them. Per the germline V gene, CDR1 is SGHTA and CDR2 is FQGNSA. This CDR3 is 18 amino acids long. In nucleotides, the CDR3 is TGTGCCAGCAGCCGTCAGTCCTGGCGGCAGGGAATTTTTTACGAGCAGTACTTC. Encoded protein: CASSRQSWRQGIFYEQYF. The full variable domain, its missing parts supplied by reference TRBV7-2 and TRBJ2-7, is GAGVSQSPSNKVTEKGKDVELRCDPISGHTALYWYRQSLGQGLEFLIYFQGNSAPDKSGLPSDRFSAERTGGSVSTLTIQRTQQEDSAVYLCASSRQSWRQGIFYEQYFGPGTRLTVT.

The V and J genes are TRBV5-1 and TRBJ2-5; 13 bases are a match to TRBD2. The J call could be wrong; TRBJ2-7 is a better fit for the DNA end. The CDR3 has 16 residues. Looked up from germline, CDR1 is SGHRS and CDR2 is YFSETQ. CDR3 residues: CASSTRTSGGSYEQYF. CDR3 DNA sequence: TGCGCCAGCAGCACCCGGACTAGCGGGGGATCCTACGAGCAGTACTTC.

J is TRBJ2-7 and V is TRBV20-1; D remains unclear. Trimming removed 0 bases from V and 0 bases from J, with 12 bases in between. Germline lookup yields CDR1 DFQATT and CDR2 SNEGSKA (reference sequence). The CDR3 is made up of 15 amino acids. The CDR3 DNA reads TGCAGTGCTAGAGAATCCCGAAGTCCCTCCTACGAGCAGTACTTC. This translates into CSARESRSPSYEQYF.

This clonotype was recorded many times. V is TRBV3-1 and J is TRBJ2-7, with D perhaps given as TRBD1 or TRBD2 (5 bases each). From germline, CDR1 is LGHDT and CDR2 YNNKEL (reference sequence). V dropped 3 bases and J dropped 2 bases, with 5 bases sitting between them. The CDR3 has 12 amino acids. This CDR3 is CASSQGAYEQYF. Here the CDR3 DNA reads TGTGCCAGCAGCCAGGGGGCCTACGAGCAGTACTTC.